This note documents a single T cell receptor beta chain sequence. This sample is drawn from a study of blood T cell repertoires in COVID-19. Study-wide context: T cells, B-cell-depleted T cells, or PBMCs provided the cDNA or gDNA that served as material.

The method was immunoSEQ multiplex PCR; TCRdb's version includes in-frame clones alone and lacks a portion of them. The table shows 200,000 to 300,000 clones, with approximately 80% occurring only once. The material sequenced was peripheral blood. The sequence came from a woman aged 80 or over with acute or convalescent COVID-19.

The CDR3 nucleotides are TGTGCCAGCAGCCAAGACCCTGGACCGGGGACTGAAGCTTTCTTT. Translating it yields CASSQDPGPGTEAFF. V and J are TRBV3-1 (or the pseudogene TRBV3-2) and TRBJ1-1; D not resolved. There are 15 residues in the CDR3. With 0 bases removed from V and 5 bases from J, the gap between germline ends came to 13 bases. Germline V gene sequence: CDR1 LGHDT, CDR2 YNNKEL (reference sequence).